One sample yielded the 26 T cell receptor beta chains listed below, sequenced in a study of beta chain features in type 1 diabetes. What was sequenced were expressed TCRB transcripts, since all of the isolated RNA had been reverse transcribed. Clones were sequenced by immunoSEQ multiplex PCR, and TCRdb holds only the in-frame ones, with some missing. The sample lists roughly 330,000 clones, more than 9.5% seen once, with about 0.015% in the top ten. Sequencing input: naive CD4+ T cells from blood. The source is a woman in her 30s in good health.

This clone has only a few counts. The V gene is TRBV4-3, the J gene TRBJ1-2, with 7 positions matching TRBD1. The germline V gene encodes CDR1 LGHNA and CDR2 YSLEER. J lost 6 bases, V lost 0 bases, and 4 bases had no gene match. CDR3 length equals 14 residues. CDR3 nucleotide sequence: TGCGCCAGCAGCCAAGAGCAACAGGGGAATGGCTACACCTTC. Residues: CASSQEQQGNGYTF.

This clone was counted only a few times. This rearrangement joins TRBV4-3 to TRBJ2-7; TRBD2 is a possible D gene (6 bases). The CDR3 length is 16 residues. V was pared by 1 base and J by 1 base, with 14 bases between. CDR1 LGHNA and CDR2 YSLEER come from the germline V gene. This CDR3 reads CASSQGHSGLSYEQYF. The CDR3 nucleotides are TGCGCCAGCAGCCAAGGGCATAGCGGCCTTTCCTACGAGCAGTACTTC.

In this sample, this clone turned up a few times. This chain connects TRBV7-6 to TRBJ2-1; 14 bases map to TRBD2. The CDR3 extends over 16 amino acids. Germline V lookup: CDR1 SGHVS, CDR2 FNYEAQ. The V segment lost 4 bases and the J segment 10 bases; nucleotides outside the gene matches: 9. CDR3 in DNA: TGTGCCAGCAGCTCTGACGGACTAGCGGGAGGTGTCGAGCAGTTCTTC. This gives the protein CASSSDGLAGGVEQFF.

This rearrangement joins TRBV6-1 to TRBJ2-7; D is unresolved. CDR1 and CDR2 (germline): MNHNS, SASEGT. The V and J ends lost 8 bases and 2 bases respectively, with 10 bases between them. The CDR3 is 12 amino acids. The CDR3 is CASGVLPYEQYF. CDR3 in DNA: TGTGCCAGCGGTGTACTACCCTACGAGCAGTACTTC.

The chain recombines TRBV5-1 with TRBJ2-3, with 8 bases fitting TRBD1. The V and J ends lost 4 bases and 1 base, in that order; junction bases with no gene match: 5. Germline V gene data show CDR1 as SGHRS and CDR2 as YFSETQ. This CDR3 comprises 15 residues. CDR3: CASSPDRGGTDTQYF. The CDR3 region has the DNA TGCGCCAGCAGCCCAGACAGGGGAGGCACAGATACGCAGTATTTT. Looking up the rest from reference TRBV5-1 and TRBJ2-3 gives the full variable domain: KAGVTQTPRYLIKTRGQQVTLSCSPISGHRSVSWYQQTPGQGLQFLFEYFSETQRNKGNFPGRFSGRQFSNSRSEMNVSTLELGDSALYLCASSPDRGGTDTQYFGPGTRLTVL.

This clone was seen a handful of times. One end of the junction fails to match germline, which may point to a read error. This rearrangement joins TRBV28 to TRBJ2-7; the match to TRBD2 covers 14 bases. The CDR3 totals 12 residues. Germline values: CDR1 MDHEN, CDR2 SYDVKM. The CDR3 DNA reads TGTGCCAGCAGTCTGCCGACTAGCGGGAGGGAATTC. Encoded protein: CASSLPTSGREF.

This clone was seen a few times. The CDR3 region has the DNA TGTGCCAGCAGTTCCCAGGCGCGGACGGACACCTACGAGCAGTACTTC. It translates to CASSSQARTDTYEQYF. The rearrangement links TRBV28 to TRBJ2-7, with D maybe TRBD1 (5 bases). From germline, CDR1 is MDHEN and CDR2 SYDVKM. V lost 4 bases and J 2 bases, leaving 18 bases between the germline ends. CDR3 length equals 16 residues.

This clone was seen a few times. The chain uses TRBV7-9 and TRBJ2-3; 15 nucleotides agree with TRBD2. Germline V lookup: CDR1 SEHNR, CDR2 FQNEAQ (reference sequence). The trim removed 4 bases at V and 1 base at J, leaving 3 bases unmatched. The CDR3 is 17 amino acids. Here the CDR3 reads CASSSGLAGGRTDTQYF. In DNA, the CDR3 is TGTGCCAGCAGCTCGGGACTAGCGGGAGGCCGCACAGATACGCAGTATTTT.

This clone has only a few counts. The chain links TRBV28 to TRBJ2-7; the D gene is possibly TRBD2 (5 bases). Trimming left V 5 bases short and J 5 bases short, with 10 bases between. The CDR3 extends over 12 amino acids. From germline, CDR1 is MDHEN and CDR2 SYDVKM. The CDR3 DNA sequence: TGTGCCAGCAGTATCACGAGGGACGAGCAGTACTTC. Protein: CASSITRDEQYF.

This clone was counted between two and nine times. The chain recombines TRBV19 with TRBJ2-1; 12 bases line up with TRBD2. V shed 5 bases, J shed 8 bases, and the junction held 7 bases outside the gene matches. CDR3 size: 15 residues. The germline V gene encodes CDR1 LNHDA and CDR2 SQIVND (reference sequence). For the CDR3, the DNA is TGTGCCAGTAGTTCGACTAGCGGGAGACTCGATGAGCAGTTCTTC. Amino acid sequence: CASSSTSGRLDEQFF.

This chain connects TRBV27 to TRBJ2-1; TRBD2 matches at 11 bases. This CDR3 region has 15 residues. Germline-derived CDR1 and CDR2 are MNHEY and SMNVEV (reference sequence). V lost 2 bases, J lost 7 bases, and 4 bases stayed unmatched. This chain's CDR3 is CASSLLAGGRNEQFF. The CDR3 DNA reads as TGTGCCAGCAGTTTACTAGCGGGAGGCAGAAATGAGCAGTTCTTC.

This chain connects TRBV5-4 to TRBJ2-1; maybe TRBD2 (5 bases). Germline assignment: CDR1 SGHNT and CDR2 YYREEE (reference sequence). V lost 4 bases and J 0 bases, leaving 11 bases between the germline ends. The CDR3 spans 15 residues. The CDR3 region has the DNA TGTGCCAGCAGCCTGGACTCGAGCTCCTACAATGAGCAGTTCTTC. Amino acids: CASSLDSSSYNEQFF.

The gene calls are TRBV30 and TRBJ2-6; the match to TRBD2 covers 10 bases. J lost 0 bases, V lost 5 bases, and 7 bases had no gene match. The CDR3 extends over 17 amino acids. In germline, CDR1 is GTSNPN, CDR2 SVGIG (reference sequence). CDR3 protein: CAWSETSGYSGANVLTF. In DNA, the CDR3 is TGTGCCTGGTCCGAGACTAGCGGGTACTCTGGGGCCAACGTCCTGACTTTC.

This clone came up a few times. The rearrangement links TRBV28 to TRBJ2-7; TRBD2 matches 8 bases. J lost 2 bases, V lost 6 bases, and 6 bases had no gene match. Germline assignment: CDR1 MDHEN and CDR2 SYDVKM. CDR3 length: 14 residues. CDR3 sequence (DNA): TGTGCCAGCAGCTCAGCGGGAGAACCCTACGAGCAGTACTTC. This gives the protein CASSSAGEPYEQYF.

V and J are TRBV7-2 and TRBJ2-1; 10 bases are shared with TRBD2. The trim removed 3 bases at V and 8 bases at J, leaving 10 bases unmatched. CDR3 size: 16 residues. Germline V gene lookup returns CDR1 SGHTA and CDR2 FQGNSA. In nucleotides, the CDR3 is TGTGCCAGCAGCTTTTACCTAGCGGGAGCTTTAGATGAGCAGTTCTTC. This translates into CASSFYLAGALDEQFF.

J is TRBJ2-7 and V is TRBV29-1, with TRBD1 matching over 8 bases. With V trimmed by 7 bases and J by 3 bases, 5 bases remained unmatched. This CDR3 spans 12 amino acids. CDR1 and CDR2 (germline): SQVTM, ANQGSEA. The CDR3: CSGGQEVYEQYF. DNA for the CDR3: TGCAGCGGGGGACAGGAGGTCTACGAGCAGTACTTC.

The rearrangement uses TRBV21-1 and TRBJ2-5; TRBD1 is the table's D call, not checked against the DNA. TRBV21-1 is a pseudogene. The CDR3 has 17 amino acids. Here the CDR3 reads CASSKARGTGVGETQYF. CDR3 sequence (DNA): TGTGCCAGCAGCAAAGCGCGGGGGACAGGGGTCGGAGAGACCCAGTACTTC.

This clone was counted a few times. The DNA for the CDR3 is TGTGCCATCGAAGGGGTCGTGGGAACTGAAGCTTTCTTT. This sequence encodes CAIEGVVGTEAFF. The V and J genes are TRBV2 and TRBJ1-1; D is possibly TRBD1 (5 bases). Between the trimmed V and J ends, which lost 10 bases and 5 bases, there was a span of 17 bases. CDR1 SNHLY and CDR2 FYNNEI come from the germline V gene. The CDR3 loop spans 13 amino acids.

The V gene is TRBV28, the J gene TRBJ1-5, with 7 bases identical to TRBD1. Germline V CDR1 and CDR2: MDHEN, SYDVKM. V was pared by 7 bases and J by 6 bases, with 12 bases of the junction left unmatched. The CDR3 is made up of 15 amino acids. CDR3 region: CASTVDRVFGQPQHF. The CDR3 DNA follows: TGTGCCAGCACCGTCGACAGGGTGTTCGGTCAGCCCCAGCATTTT.

The CDR3 reads CASQTSGRWAEQFF. In DNA form, the CDR3 reads TGTGCCAGCCAAACTAGCGGGAGATGGGCTGAGCAGTTCTTC. This chain links TRBV28 with TRBJ2-1; TRBD2 matches 11 bases. V dropped 8 bases and J dropped 9; count of bases not matched to a gene: 9. CDR3 length: 14 residues. Germline loops: CDR1 MDHEN, CDR2 SYDVKM.

This clone was seen a handful of times. This rearrangement joins TRBV2 to TRBJ2-7; D unresolved. V lost 8 bases to trimming and J lost 4 bases, with 9 bases between them. CDR1 is SNHLY and CDR2 is FYNNEI in the germline V gene. CDR3 length equals 11 residues. The CDR3 nucleotides are TGTGCCAGCGGCCCTGAATACGAGCAGTACTTC. Translation gives CASGPEYEQYF.

This clone turned up a few times. V and J are TRBV9 and TRBJ2-3, with TRBD2 identical over 10 bases. The CDR3 covers 16 residues. The V segment lost 2 bases and the J segment 2 bases; nucleotides outside the gene matches: 5. The germline gives CDR1 SGDLS, CDR2 YYNGEE. This chain's CDR3 is CASSVTGTSVTDTQYF. CDR3 DNA: TGTGCCAGCAGCGTGACCGGGACTAGCGTCACAGATACGCAGTATTTT.

There are a few counts of this clone. The chain combines TRBV6-5 with TRBJ2-2; tentatively, D is TRBD2 (5 bases). Germline V gene lookup returns CDR1 MNHEY and CDR2 SVGAGI. Trimming removed 3 bases at V and 9 bases at J, with 8 bases between. The CDR3 runs to 12 residues. The CDR3 nucleotides read TGTGCCAGCAGTTATGCGGGCCGGGAGCTGTTTTTT. It translates to CASSYAGRELFF.

On this clone: Different DNA sequences within this sample yield the same CDR3. The V gene is TRBV6-5, the J gene TRBJ1-1; D call uncertain. Trimming pared 3 bases from V and 3 bases from J, leaving 8 bases between. Germline CDR1 and CDR2: MNHEY and SVGAGI. The CDR3 loop spans 13 amino acids. This CDR3 reads CASSYEGDTEAFF. For the CDR3, the DNA is TGTGCCAGCAGTTATGAGGGCGACACTGAAGCTTTCTTT.

This sequence joins TRBV7-2 and TRBJ2-5, with 9 nucleotides matching TRBD1. V lost 3 bases to trimming and J lost 4 bases; unmatched junction nucleotides: 6. The CDR3 contains 15 residues. Germline CDR1 reads SGHTA; CDR2 reads FQGNSA. For the CDR3, the DNA is TGTGCCAGCAGCTTGACCTTGGACAGGGGAGAGACCCAGTACTTC. It translates to CASSLTLDRGETQYF.

V usage is TRBV25-1 and J usage is TRBJ2-1; D is perhaps TRBD1 (6 bases). CDR3 length: 16 residues. V gave up 0 bases and J gave up 1 base, with 10 bases separating them. Germline CDR1 and CDR2: MGHDK and SYGVNS. This CDR3 is CASSEYRTVSYNEQFF. The CDR3 DNA reads TGTGCCAGCAGTGAATACAGGACAGTTTCCTACAATGAGCAGTTCTTC.